This T cell receptor beta chain was retrieved from a study of T cells in localized non-small cell lung cancer. Study results and caveats: A higher density of T cells in blood coincided with extended overall survival. Among the tissues sampled, uninvolved adjacent lung had the highest T cell clonality, above tumor. Because only a single region of the tumor was sequenced, heterogeneity remains possible. Adjacent lung was found to contain a median about 50 of the top 100 tumor clones.

The repertoire was sequenced with immunoSEQ multiplex PCR; TCRdb's copy has only in-frame clones and lacks some. The table has roughly 25,000 clones, 87% seen once. Note on this clone: Its antigen remains unidentified.

In germline, CDR1 is LNHDA, CDR2 SQIVND (reference sequence). The V gene lost 7 bases and the J gene lost 1 base, with 13 bases spanning the gap. The CDR3 has 14 residues. V and J are TRBV19 and TRBJ1-1; no firm D call. The sequenced sample was peripheral blood, obtained before any cancer treatment. This sequence originates from a male donor aged 60 or over with stage I squamous cell lung carcinoma. The CDR3 bases are TGTGCCAGTAACGTCGGACGGCCGAACACTGAAGCTTTCTTT. This encodes CASNVGRPNTEAFF.